The 25 T cell receptor beta chains below all came from one sample that was sequenced in a study of cytomegalovirus exposure and HLA in healthy donors. PCR employed 60 Vbeta and 13 Jbeta primers. Assay: immunoSEQ multiplex PCR; the TCRdb copy retains only in-frame clones and omits some. The sample includes about 140,000 clones, about 80% of them seen just once. The sample comprised PBMCs. The receptors shown here come from a man aged 40-50 years in good health and CMV-seropositive.

The chain employs TRBV5-6 and TRBJ2-3; 9 bases line up with TRBD1. With 2 bases clipped from V and 3 bases from J, the junction kept 4 bases outside the gene matches. From germline, CDR1 is SGHDT and CDR2 YYEEEE. The CDR3 extends over 15 amino acids. The CDR3 loop reads CASSFGDRVTDTQYF. The CDR3 coding sequence is TGTGCCAGCAGCTTTGGGGACAGGGTTACAGATACGCAGTATTTT.

This clone was picked up a small number of times. The chain carries TRBV12-5 and TRBJ1-5, with 8 bases aligning to TRBD1. This CDR3 is built from 17 residues. Germline CDR1 is LGHNT and CDR2 is FRNRAP. V shed 2 bases, J shed 7 bases, and the junction held 13 bases outside the gene matches. DNA for the CDR3: TGTGCTAGTGGTTTGTCCCCGCCTGGACAGGGAGGGCAGCCCCAGCATTTT. It is translated as CASGLSPPGQGGQPQHF.

The rearrangement links TRBV27 to TRBJ1-1; TRBD1 agrees at 9 bases. Germline CDR1 is MNHEY and CDR2 is SMNVEV (reference sequence). The CDR3 runs 15 residues. V trimming: 4 bases; J trimming: 4 bases; junction bases outside the gene matches: 7. CDR3 nucleotide sequence: TGTGCCAGCAGTTCCCCCACAGGGGGCTTCACTGAAGCTTTCTTT. Its translation is CASSSPTGGFTEAFF.

The CDR3 spells CSVLSYVEAFF. The CDR3, as DNA: TGCAGTGTGTTGAGCTATGTTGAAGCTTTCTTT. The chain combines TRBV20-1 with TRBJ1-1; no clear D gene. Germline CDR1 is DFQATT and CDR2 is SNEGSKA (reference sequence). V was cut by 7 bases and J by 7 bases, with 13 bases left in between. The CDR3 covers 11 residues.

This clone was observed once. The chain has TRBV18 and TRBJ2-3; possible D gene TRBD2, 6 bases. Trimming shortened V by 0 bases and J by 11 bases, and 12 bases separated the two germline ends. Germline V gene data show CDR1 as KGHSH and CDR2 as LQKENI. This CDR3 region has 13 residues. DNA for the CDR3: TGTGCCAGCTCACCACCGATGGGCGGGATGCAGTATTTT. The encoded protein is CASSPPMGGMQYF.

J is TRBJ2-1 and V is TRBV5-1, with TRBD1 identical over 11 bases. Trimming at V came to 4 bases and at J to 7 bases, leaving 7 bases not matched to a gene. Germline CDR1 is SGHRS and CDR2 is YFSETQ. The CDR3 sequence is 15 residues long. In nucleotides, the CDR3 is TGCGCCAGCAGCCTTTGGACAGGGGGCAGGAATGAGCAGTTCTTC. Amino acids: CASSLWTGGRNEQFF.

This chain links TRBV9 with TRBJ2-1; 15 bases fit TRBD2. Germline CDR1 reads SGDLS; CDR2 reads YYNGEE. CDR3 length equals 15 residues. V lost 3 bases, J lost 5 bases, and 0 bases stayed unmatched. The DNA for the CDR3 is TGTGCCAGCAGCGGGACTAGCGGGAGGGACAATGAGCAGTTCTTC. Its translation is CASSGTSGRDNEQFF.

This clone came up once. The V gene is TRBV10-3, the J gene TRBJ1-2, with 8 bases aligning to TRBD1. This CDR3 contains 15 residues. From germline, CDR1 is ENHRY and CDR2 SYGVKD. The ends lost 0 bases at V and 8 bases at J; junction bases unmatched: 8. The CDR3 here is CAISESVQGASGYTF. DNA of the CDR3: TGTGCCATCAGTGAGTCGGTGCAGGGGGCGAGCGGCTACACCTTC.

This chain uses TRBV27 with TRBJ1-5; no clear D gene. This CDR3 is built from 14 residues. CDR1 is MNHEY and CDR2 is SMNVEV in the germline V gene (reference sequence). With 4 bases removed from V and 1 base from J, the gap between germline ends came to 8 bases. CDR3 residues: CASSSPRSNQPQHF. The CDR3 nucleotides are TGTGCCAGCAGTTCCCCCAGAAGCAATCAGCCCCAGCATTTT.

The chain employs TRBV6-1 and TRBJ1-2; D might be TRBD1 (5 bases). The CDR3 loop spans 12 amino acids. Germline assignment: CDR1 MNHNS and CDR2 SASEGT. V was shortened by 8 bases and J by 7 bases, with 14 bases between the two germline ends. This CDR3 reads CASDSWGGGYTF. CDR3 DNA sequence: TGTGCCAGCGACTCTTGGGGGGGTGGCTACACCTTC.

This rearrangement joins TRBV4-1 to TRBJ1-2, with D possibly matching TRBD1 (5 bases). Germline assignment: CDR1 MGHRA and CDR2 YSYEKL. The CDR3 consists of 14 residues. V was trimmed by 3 bases and J by 8 bases, leaving 16 bases between them. CDR3 region: CASSHFQGGCGYTF. The CDR3 nucleotides are TGCGCCAGCAGCCATTTCCAGGGTGGGTGCGGCTACACCTTC.

This chain joins TRBV27 and TRBJ2-7; 8 positions agree with TRBD1. V lost 3 bases and J lost 9; bases outside the gene matches: 10. The CDR3 is made up of 14 amino acids. Germline V gene data show CDR1 as MNHEY and CDR2 as SMNVEV (reference sequence). In nucleotides, the CDR3 is TGTGCCAGCAGTTTGGACAGGGCCTTAAGTGGGCAGTACTTC. Its protein product is CASSLDRALSGQYF.

The V gene is TRBV4-3, the J gene TRBJ1-1; D may be TRBD1 (5 bases). The V and J ends lost 3 bases and 2 bases respectively, with 16 bases between them. Germline V lookup: CDR1 LGHNA, CDR2 YSLEER. This CDR3 spans 16 amino acids. Written as DNA, the CDR3 is TGCGCCAGCAGCCAGTGGCAGGGAAAGGGTAACACTGAAGCTTTCTTT. Protein: CASSQWQGKGNTEAFF.

The chain recombines TRBV27 with TRBJ1-2; D not resolved. With 5 bases removed from V and 8 bases from J, the gap between germline ends came to 15 bases. This CDR3 is built from 13 residues. In germline, CDR1 is MNHEY, CDR2 SMNVEV (reference sequence). CDR3 region: CASSMKWSLGYTF. The DNA of the CDR3 is TGTGCCAGCAGTATGAAGTGGAGTCTGGGCTACACCTTC.

The rearrangement links TRBV7-8 to TRBJ1-1; the match to TRBD1 covers 10 bases. Germline V gene sequence: CDR1 SGHVS, CDR2 FQNEAQ. This CDR3 has 15 residues. V lost 5 bases to trimming and J lost 3 bases; unmatched junction nucleotides: 6. The chain's CDR3 is CASSTGQGGDTEAFF. The CDR3 DNA is TGTGCCAGCAGCACCGGACAGGGGGGAGACACTGAAGCTTTCTTT.

The rearrangement uses TRBV5-1 and TRBJ1-6; D may be TRBD1 (5 bases). V shed 0 bases and J shed 6 bases, with 7 bases lying between them. The V gene's germline CDR1 is SGHRS and CDR2 YFSETQ. The CDR3 runs 14 residues. CDR3 nucleotides: TGCGCCAGCAGCTTGGACAGGCCTAATTCACCCCTCCACTTT. Translated: CASSLDRPNSPLHF.

As regards this clone: This sample includes further DNA sequences coding for the same CDR3. This rearrangement joins TRBV9 to TRBJ1-2; D might be TRBD1 (6 bases). The ends were cut back, 0 bases at V and 4 bases at J, with 10 bases in the middle. Germline assignment: CDR1 SGDLS and CDR2 YYNGEE. CDR3 length: 14 residues. The CDR3 nucleotides read TGTGCCAGCAGCGTAGGGCAGGGGTCCTATGGCTACACCTTC. Its protein product is CASSVGQGSYGYTF.

This chain links TRBV5-1 with TRBJ2-5; TRBD1 matches 9 bases. Trimming cost V 0 bases and J 4 bases; bases outside gene matches: 7. The CDR3 extends over 16 amino acids. Germline V gene lookup returns CDR1 SGHRS and CDR2 YFSETQ. The DNA of the CDR3 is TGCGCCAGCAGCTTGGCTACCGGGACAGGGCGAGAGACCCAGTACTTC. It is translated as CASSLATGTGRETQYF.

V is TRBV18 and J is TRBJ2-4; 9 positions match TRBD1. The CDR3 contains 15 residues. V shed 3 bases and J 7 bases; nucleotides not matched to a gene: 7. Germline CDR1 is KGHSH and CDR2 is LQKENI. Here the CDR3 DNA reads TGTGCCAGCTCACCTCCGGACAGGGGCCATAACATTCAGTACTTC. The encoded protein is CASSPPDRGHNIQYF.

The rearrangement joins TRBV11-3 to TRBJ1-2; 9 bases fit TRBD1. The CDR3 spans 17 residues. In germline, CDR1 is SGHNT, CDR2 YENEEA. Losses at the gene ends were 2 bases for V and 0 bases for J; bases not matched to a gene: 7. The CDR3 sequence is CASSLKDRGLTNYGYTF. CDR3 coding DNA: TGTGCCAGCAGCTTAAAGGACAGGGGACTGACTAACTATGGCTACACCTTC.

The chain uses TRBV7-2 and TRBJ1-2; no clear D. The CDR3 spans 15 residues. Germline assignment: CDR1 SGHTA and CDR2 FQGNSA. The V end lost 1 base, the J end lost 1 base, and 10 bases lay between the germline ends. In nucleotides, the CDR3 is TGTGCCAGCAGCTTAGGACGGGGTCGTAACTATGGCTACACCTTC. Protein: CASSLGRGRNYGYTF. The complete variable domain, with remaining parts taken from reference TRBV7-2 and TRBJ1-2, reads GAGVSQSPSNKVTEKGKDVELRCDPISGHTALYWYRQSLGQGLEFLIYFQGNSAPDKSGLPSDRFSAERTGGSVSTLTIQRTQQEDSAVYLCASSLGRGRNYGYTFGSGTRLTVV.

This clone was observed once. The CDR3 DNA reads TGTGCCAGCAGTGAATGGACGGGAGAGCAGTACTTC. Protein product: CASSEWTGEQYF. V usage is TRBV25-1 and J usage is TRBJ2-7; tentative D call: TRBD2 (5 bases). Per the germline V gene, CDR1 is MGHDK and CDR2 is SYGVNS. The CDR3 is 12 residues long. Trimming stripped 1 base from V and 7 bases from J, with 8 bases between.

J is TRBJ2-3 and V is TRBV5-8; weak D call: TRBD1 (5 bases). Trimming pared 2 bases from V and 3 bases from J, leaving 10 bases between. From germline, CDR1 is SGHTS and CDR2 YDEGEE. The CDR3 runs 14 residues. The CDR3 nucleotides read TGTGCCAGCAGCTTTCCGACAGCTACAGATACGCAGTATTTT. Protein sequence: CASSFPTATDTQYF.

The rearrangement joins TRBV30 to TRBJ1-2; TRBD1 matches at 8 bases. Per the germline V gene, CDR1 is GTSNPN and CDR2 is SVGIG (reference sequence). The CDR3 covers 14 residues. The V segment lost 1 base and the J segment 1 base; nucleotides outside the gene matches: 2. CDR3 amino acids: CAWSGTGNNYGYTF. The CDR3 bases are TGTGCCTGGAGTGGGACAGGGAATAACTATGGCTACACCTTC.

The V call is TRBV7-2, the J call TRBJ1-5, with 8 positions matching TRBD1. The germline V gene encodes CDR1 SGHTA and CDR2 FQGNSA. V shed 4 bases, J shed 3 bases, and the junction held 8 bases outside the gene matches. CDR3 length equals 16 residues. CDR3 coding DNA: TGTGCCAGCAGCTCAAGAGGACAGGGTTCCAATCAGCCCCAGCATTTT. This gives the protein CASSSRGQGSNQPQHF.